This entry describes one TCR beta chain. As yet, its antigen is unknown. Germline CDR1 is SGHAT and CDR2 is FQNNGV. V lost 7 bases and J 6 bases, leaving 15 bases between the germline ends. The CDR3 sequence is 14 residues long. This sample stems from a study of T cell clonotyping in hematopoietic cell transplantation. Findings and limits, study-wide: After transplant, recipient diversity fell while pathologically expanded clonotypes grew through day 180.

Sequenced by immunoSEQ multiplex PCR; TCRdb stores in-frame clones only, minus some. Of about 16,000 clones in the sample, 70% to 75% were seen once. The chain employs TRBV11-2 and TRBJ2-2, with D possibly matching TRBD1 (6 bases). The receptor's source is a woman aged 60 to 75 in good health. Some clones in this sample may be carry-over from other donors' samples. Sequencing used peripheral blood mononuclear cells. CDR3 nucleotides: TGTGCCAGCACCACAGGGTTCCAGGCCGGGGAGCTGTTTTTT. It specifies CASTTGFQAGELFF.